A single sample gave rise to the 20 T cell receptor beta chains below, sequenced in a study of T-cell memory formation after mild COVID-19. TCRdb independently ran MiXCR on the 5' RACE reads; one entry per CDR3 protein. The table shows tens of thousands of distinct CDR3 sequences, with approximately 7.7% occurring only once. Sequences were obtained from PBMCs or a T cell subset sorted from them (not recorded which). Every receptor here comes from a man between 18 and 35 years old who had mild COVID-19 (a few samples of this study predate the infection). Cell type and time point are not known.

This clonotype was recorded at least ten times. V gene TRBV4-2 combines with J gene TRBJ1-1; no firm D call. With 1 base removed from V and 4 bases from J, the gap between germline ends came to 13 bases. CDR1 and CDR2 (germline): LGHNA, YNFKEQ. This CDR3 is 15 amino acids long. The CDR3 region has the DNA TGTGCCAGCAGCCAAGTCTGGCTTCAGAGCACTGAAGCTTTCTTT. Encoded protein: CASSQVWLQSTEAFF.

This clonotype was detected many times. The CDR3 protein is CASSPPGVGHNSPLHF. The CDR3 DNA reads as TGTGCCAGCAGCCCCCCTGGAGTGGGACATAATTCACCCCTCCACTTT. The chain employs TRBV7-9 and TRBJ1-6; D is perhaps TRBD1 (5 bases). Germline-derived CDR1 and CDR2 are SEHNR and FQNEAQ (reference sequence). The CDR3 runs 16 residues. The V end lost 5 bases, the J end lost 5 bases, and 16 bases lay between the germline ends.

The table lists this clonotype with many counts. The chain couples TRBV2 to TRBJ2-2; D call uncertain. Germline loops: CDR1 SNHLY, CDR2 FYNNEI. Trimming removed 5 bases from V and 5 bases from J, with 6 bases in between. The CDR3 spans 12 residues. The CDR3 DNA is TGTGCCAGCAGTCCGGAGACCGGGGAGCTGTTTTTT. It encodes CASSPETGELFF.

This clonotype was recorded a few times. The V and J genes are TRBV5-4 and TRBJ2-7; D is possibly TRBD1 (6 bases). Per the germline V gene, CDR1 is SGHNT and CDR2 is YYREEE (reference sequence). V shed 4 bases and J shed 7 bases, with 15 bases lying between them. This CDR3 comprises 13 residues. CDR3 sequence: CASSQLSGTEQYV. The DNA of the CDR3 is TGTGCCAGCAGCCAGCTCTCCGGGACAGAGCAGTACGTC.

At least ten counts were recorded for this clonotype. The V gene is TRBV18, the J gene TRBJ2-5, with a weak D call TRBD2 (5 bases). Trimming took 6 bases from V and 1 from J, leaving 12 bases between them. CDR3 size: 14 residues. Germline V lookup: CDR1 KGHSH, CDR2 LQKENI. This chain's CDR3 is CASSTPGSQETQYF. For the CDR3, the DNA is TGTGCCAGCTCCACTCCGGGGTCCCAAGAGACCCAGTACTTC.

The table lists this clonotype with many counts. The chain joins TRBV5-1 to TRBJ1-2, with D hard to call. CDR1 and CDR2 (germline): SGHRS, YFSETQ. CDR3 size: 13 residues. The V end lost 0 bases, the J end lost 6 bases, and 9 bases lay between the germline ends. The CDR3 here is CASSLERLNGYTF. The CDR3 nucleotides read TGCGCCAGCAGCTTGGAACGGTTGAATGGCTACACCTTC. Complete variable domain (other parts from reference TRBV5-1 and TRBJ1-2): KAGVTQTPRYLIKTRGQQVTLSCSPISGHRSVSWYQQTPGQGLQFLFEYFSETQRNKGNFPGRFSGRQFSNSRSEMNVSTLELGDSALYLCASSLERLNGYTFGSGTRLTVV.

This clonotype was seen at least ten times. J is TRBJ2-1 and V is TRBV7-2; D is unclear. The CDR3 is made up of 14 amino acids. Per germline, CDR1 SGHTA and CDR2 FQGNSA. V was trimmed by 1 base and J by 6 bases, leaving 10 bases between them. CDR3 loop: CASSLGATVNEQFF. The CDR3 nucleotides are TGTGCCAGCAGCTTAGGCGCGACGGTCAATGAGCAGTTCTTC. The full variable domain, with the rest looked up from reference TRBV7-2 and TRBJ2-1, is GAGVSQSPSNKVTEKGKDVELRCDPISGHTALYWYRQSLGQGLEFLIYFQGNSAPDKSGLPSDRFSAERTGGSVSTLTIQRTQQEDSAVYLCASSLGATVNEQFFGPGTRLTVL.

The table lists this clonotype with many counts. V is TRBV30 and J is TRBJ1-1; weak D call: TRBD1 (5 bases). Trimming took off 4 bases at V and 3 bases at J, with 12 bases between the two ends. Germline V gene data show CDR1 as GTSNPN and CDR2 as SVGIG (reference sequence). This CDR3 has 13 amino acids. CDR3 region: CAWTQDSYTEAFF. The DNA for the CDR3 is TGTGCCTGGACCCAAGACAGTTACACTGAAGCTTTCTTT.

This clonotype was counted only a few times. The V call is TRBV7-2, the J call TRBJ2-7, with TRBD2 matching over 8 bases. V shed 3 bases and J 7 bases; nucleotides not matched to a gene: 14. CDR1 is SGHTA, CDR2 FQGNSA, per germline. CDR3 length: 16 residues. CDR3 coding DNA: TGTGCCAGCAGCTTCAATCCCCTCGCGGGGGGCCAAGAGCAGTACTTC. It translates to CASSFNPLAGGQEQYF.

This clonotype was recorded at least ten times. The chain combines TRBV2 with TRBJ2-2; a possible D gene is TRBD1 (5 bases). The ends were cut back, 3 bases at V and 1 base at J, with 9 bases in the middle. The CDR3 is 15 residues long. Germline CDR1 and CDR2: SNHLY and FYNNEI. The CDR3 spells CASSEQGGNTGELFF. As DNA, the CDR3 is TGTGCCAGCAGTGAGCAGGGTGGGAACACCGGGGAGCTGTTTTTT.

This clonotype was recorded many times. The V call is TRBV11-2, the J call TRBJ1-3; possibly TRBD1 for D (5 bases). With 3 bases removed from V and 8 bases from J, the gap between germline ends came to 14 bases. The CDR3 spans 14 residues. Germline V gene lookup returns CDR1 SGHAT and CDR2 FQNNGV. CDR3 in amino acids: CASSLTVEPYTIYF. CDR3 DNA sequence: TGTGCCAGCAGCTTGACAGTAGAGCCATACACCATATATTTT.

This clonotype occurred many times. The chain joins TRBV6-2 or TRBV6-3 to TRBJ2-1, with a tentative D call TRBD2 (5 bases). Trimming removed 8 bases from V and 5 bases from J, with 13 bases in between. The CDR3 spans 13 residues. In germline, CDR1 is MNHEY, CDR2 SVGEGT. The CDR3, as DNA: TGTGCCAGCCGGGGATGGGTGAACAATGAGCAGTTCTTC. Its translation is CASRGWVNNEQFF.

This clonotype was observed many times. The gene calls are TRBV11-2 and TRBJ2-3; 14 nucleotides match TRBD2. Germline values: CDR1 SGHAT, CDR2 FQNNGV. With 5 bases clipped from V and 2 bases from J, the junction kept 3 bases outside the gene matches. The CDR3 has 16 residues. This CDR3 reads CASSQTSGGVTDTQYF. CDR3 nucleotide sequence: TGTGCCAGCAGCCAGACTAGCGGGGGGGTCACAGATACGCAGTATTTT.

Ten or more counts support this clonotype. The V call is TRBV7-9, the J call TRBJ1-1; D remains unclear. The germline V and J ends were trimmed by 4 bases and 1 base, with 7 bases remaining between them. Germline assignment: CDR1 SEHNR and CDR2 FQNEAQ (reference sequence). This CDR3 has 13 amino acids. The chain's CDR3 is CASSSLSNTEAFF. For the CDR3, the DNA is TGTGCCAGCAGCTCCCTCTCGAACACTGAAGCTTTCTTT.

The CDR3 nucleotides are TGTGCCAGCACCTCAACGACAGGGGAAGTGTTGTACGAGCAGTACTTC. Residues: CASTSTTGEVLYEQYF. V usage is TRBV5-6 and J usage is TRBJ2-7; 8 bases agree with TRBD1. Trimming removed 6 bases from V and 4 bases from J; junction bases left unmatched: 15. The CDR3 is 16 residues long. Germline-derived CDR1 and CDR2 are SGHDT and YYEEEE.

This clonotype came up many times. J is TRBJ1-5 and V is TRBV28; tentative D call: TRBD1 (6 bases). There are 13 residues in the CDR3. V was shortened by 6 bases and J by 0 bases, with 6 bases between the two germline ends. CDR1 is MDHEN, CDR2 SYDVKM, per germline. The CDR3 spells CASRQGSNQPQHF. CDR3 sequence (DNA): TGTGCCAGCAGACAGGGTAGCAATCAGCCCCAGCATTTT. The full variable domain, its missing parts supplied by reference TRBV28 and TRBJ1-5, is DVKVTQSSRYLVKRTGEKVFLECVQDMDHENMFWYRQDPGLGLRLIYFSYDVKMKEKGDIPEGYSVSREKKERFSLILESASTNQTSMYLCASRQGSNQPQHFGDGTRLSIL.

This chain connects TRBV7-2 to TRBJ2-3; 9 bases map to TRBD2. The CDR3 covers 18 residues. With V trimmed by 5 bases and J by 3 bases, 15 bases remained unmatched. Germline V gene lookup returns CDR1 SGHTA and CDR2 FQGNSA. CDR3 amino acids: CASSPPLWTSVGTDTQYF. The CDR3 region has the DNA TGTGCCAGCAGCCCCCCATTGTGGACTAGCGTTGGAACAGATACGCAGTATTTT.

This sequence joins TRBV5-6 and TRBJ2-7; unclear D gene. Germline V gene lookup returns CDR1 SGHDT and CDR2 YYEEEE. V gave up 1 base and J gave up 7 bases, with 12 bases separating them. This CDR3 has 13 amino acids. This chain's CDR3 is CASSLLNSGEQYF. In nucleotides, the CDR3 is TGTGCCAGCAGCTTGCTCAACAGTGGAGAGCAGTACTTC.

In this sample, this clonotype turned up many times. The V gene is TRBV7-2, the J gene TRBJ2-1, with 8 bases fitting TRBD2. The germline V gene encodes CDR1 SGHTA and CDR2 FQGNSA. The CDR3 loop spans 16 amino acids. The V gene end was trimmed by 2 bases and the J gene end by 3 bases; junction bases not matched to a gene: 6. The CDR3 region is CASSLSGGNLYNEQFF. The CDR3 coding sequence is TGTGCCAGCAGCTTATCGGGGGGGAACCTCTACAATGAGCAGTTCTTC.

J is TRBJ2-3 and V is TRBV7-2, with D perhaps matching TRBD1 (6 bases). Trimming took 4 bases from V and 1 from J, leaving 12 bases between them. The CDR3 contains 15 residues. CDR1 and CDR2 (germline): SGHTA, FQGNSA. The CDR3 DNA is TGTGCCAGCAGCTCCCGGACAGCAGGCACAGATACGCAGTATTTT. Protein: CASSSRTAGTDTQYF.